The 18 T cell receptor beta chains given below trace back to one sample, sequenced in a study of PD-L1 blockade in urothelial cancer. Some clones are missing from TCRdb's copy, which holds only in-frame ones; the method was immunoSEQ multiplex PCR. The sample has around 100,000 clones; around 85% are singletons. The starting material was PBMCs, obtained around atezolizumab (anti-PD-L1) treatment. These receptors all come from a man aged 45-65 years with urothelial cancer.

This chain joins TRBV7-2 and TRBJ2-7; TRBD2 aligns across 15 bases. The germline V gene encodes CDR1 SGHTA and CDR2 FQGNSA. Losses at the gene ends were 2 bases for V and 2 bases for J; bases not matched to a gene: 4. The CDR3 is 17 amino acids. The CDR3 nucleotides are TGTGCCAGCAGCTTAACCTGGACTAGCGGGAGGGCCTACGAGCAGTACTTC. This translates into CASSLTWTSGRAYEQYF.

The chain combines TRBV30 with TRBJ1-5; tentatively, D is TRBD1 (5 bases). The CDR3 has 16 amino acids. V dropped 4 bases and J dropped 5 bases, with 21 bases sitting between them. Germline V gives CDR1 GTSNPN, CDR2 SVGIG (reference sequence). CDR3 bases: TGTGCCTGGACTAGCGAAAAGCTTCTGGGGGATCAGCCCCAGCATTTT. It encodes CAWTSEKLLGDQPQHF.

This clone was detected only once. CDR3 in DNA: TGTGCCAGCAGTCCGCTAACAGAGAACACTGAAGCTTTCTTT. Encoded protein: CASSPLTENTEAFF. The V and J genes are TRBV28 and TRBJ1-1; D gene ambiguous. Between the trimmed V and J ends, which lost 5 bases and 1 base, there was a span of 11 bases. Germline V gives CDR1 MDHEN, CDR2 SYDVKM. CDR3 length: 14 amino acids.

The rearrangement uses TRBV11-2 and TRBJ2-1; 8 bases line up with TRBD2. The CDR3 is 13 residues long. Germline values: CDR1 SGHAT, CDR2 FQNNGV. J lost 9 bases, V lost 1 base, and 2 bases had no gene match. CDR3 protein: CASSLARGGEQFF. Here the CDR3 DNA reads TGTGCCAGCAGCTTAGCCCGGGGGGGTGAGCAGTTCTTC. Variable domain in full (rest from reference TRBV11-2 and TRBJ2-1): EAGVAQSPRYKIIEKRQSVAFWCNPISGHATLYWYQQILGQGPKLLIQFQNNGVVDDSQLPKDRFSAERLKGVDSTLKIQPAKLEDSAVYLCASSLARGGEQFFGPGTRLTVL.

The rearrangement links TRBV6-5 to TRBJ1-2, with D maybe TRBD1 (5 bases). V was clipped by 2 bases and J by 5 bases, with 9 bases between them. CDR1 is MNHEY and CDR2 is SVGAGI in the germline V gene. The CDR3 covers 13 residues. The DNA of the CDR3 is TGTGCCAGCAGTTACAGGCAGGGTTATGGCTACACCTTC. Translated, it gives CASSYRQGYGYTF.

This clone was recorded only once. V and J are TRBV12-5 and TRBJ2-7, with D possibly matching TRBD1 (6 bases). Germline values: CDR1 LGHNT, CDR2 FRNRAP. The CDR3 runs to 14 residues. Between the trimmed V and J ends, which lost 1 base and 2 bases, there was a span of 9 bases. This chain's CDR3 is CASGLGGHTYEQYF. The CDR3 nucleotides read TGTGCTAGTGGTTTGGGGGGACACACCTACGAGCAGTACTTC.

This clone was recorded a few times. This chain connects TRBV10-2 to TRBJ2-7, with 11 bases lining up with TRBD1. Germline V gene sequence: CDR1 WSHSY, CDR2 SAAADI. The CDR3 has 12 residues. The CDR3 DNA sequence: TGCGCAGCTGCGGACAGGGGGCTCGAGCAGTACTTC. This translates into CAAADRGLEQYF.

The rearrangement links TRBV29-1 to TRBJ2-1; the match to TRBD2 covers 11 bases. Germline V CDR1 and CDR2: SQVTM, ANQGSEA. The length of the CDR3 is 15 residues. V trimming: 6 bases; J trimming: 5 bases; junction bases outside the gene matches: 9. The CDR3 sequence is CSVGTSGKWHNEQFF. The DNA for the CDR3 is TGCAGCGTAGGGACTAGCGGAAAATGGCACAATGAGCAGTTCTTC.

The rearrangement joins TRBV14 to TRBJ2-2, with D possibly TRBD1 on 6 matching bases. CDR1 and CDR2 (germline): SGHDN, FVKESK. V gave up 0 bases and J gave up 1 base, with 12 bases separating them. The CDR3 extends over 17 amino acids. This CDR3 is CASSQEGPRGNTGELFF. In DNA form, the CDR3 reads TGTGCCAGCAGCCAAGAAGGCCCCAGGGGGAACACCGGGGAGCTGTTTTTT.

The rearrangement uses TRBV7-6 and TRBJ2-3; D not certain. V gave up 2 bases and J gave up 0 bases, with 12 bases separating them. This CDR3 spans 16 amino acids. Germline CDR1 is SGHVS and CDR2 is FNYEAQ. The CDR3 coding sequence is TGTGCCAGCAGCTTATCGACGGAGCCTAGCACAGATACGCAGTATTTT. Translated, it gives CASSLSTEPSTDTQYF.

Only one count was recorded for this clone. The chain employs TRBV30 and TRBJ1-1; no definite D call. V gave up 2 bases and J gave up 5 bases, with 12 bases separating them. The CDR3 sequence is 13 residues long. Germline CDR1 GTSNPN, CDR2 SVGIG (reference sequence). The CDR3 DNA reads TGTGCCTGGAGTACCCTCTCGGGGACTGAAGCTTTCTTT. It translates to CAWSTLSGTEAFF.

The chain joins TRBV6-5 to TRBJ2-3, with 11 nucleotides matching TRBD2. The CDR3 contains 16 residues. CDR1 and CDR2 from the germline V gene are MNHEY and SVGAGI. V lost 2 bases, J lost 4 bases, and 5 bases stayed unmatched. The CDR3 protein is CASSYGLAGGPDTQYF. The CDR3 DNA reads TGTGCCAGCAGTTACGGATTAGCGGGAGGGCCAGATACGCAGTATTTT.

The chain couples TRBV29-1 to TRBJ2-5, with 10 bases fitting TRBD2. Germline V gene lookup returns CDR1 SQVTM and CDR2 ANQGSEA. The ends lost 3 bases at V and 4 bases at J; junction bases unmatched: 2. There are 13 residues in the CDR3. The CDR3 nucleotides are TGCAGCGTTGAGAGGACTAGCGGAGAGACCCAGTACTTC. Translated, it gives CSVERTSGETQYF. The whole variable domain, remainder taken from reference TRBV29-1 and TRBJ2-5, is SAVISQKPSRDICQRGTSLTIQCQVDSQVTMMFWYRQQPGQSLTLIATANQGSEATYESGFVIDKFPISRPNLTFSTLTVSNMSPEDSSIYLCSVERTSGETQYFGPGTRLLVL.

V is TRBV30 and J is TRBJ1-2, with TRBD1 identical over 7 bases. The V segment lost 3 bases and the J segment 2 bases; nucleotides outside the gene matches: 9. The CDR3 length is 15 residues. Germline V gives CDR1 GTSNPN, CDR2 SVGIG (reference sequence). CDR3 sequence reads: CAWREGQRRNYGYTF. The CDR3 DNA is TGTGCCTGGAGAGAGGGACAGAGGCGCAACTATGGCTACACCTTC.

This clone is a singleton in its sample. The V gene is TRBV15, the J gene TRBJ1-4, with D uncertain. The V gene lost 5 bases and the J gene lost 4 bases, with 17 bases spanning the gap. The CDR3 consists of 16 residues. The germline V gene has CDR1 LNHNV and CDR2 YYDKDF (reference sequence). CDR3 coding DNA: TGTGCCACCAGCGCCACTGAACGGTTCTATAATGAAAAACTGTTTTTT. Translated: CATSATERFYNEKLFF.

As to this clone: The junction departs from germline at one end; a sequencing error may be responsible. The chain recombines TRBV7-7 with TRBJ2-3, with a weak D call TRBD2 (6 bases). Germline CDR1 reads SSHAT; CDR2 reads FNYEAQ (reference sequence). The CDR3 is 15 amino acids. The DNA for the CDR3 is TGTGCTAGCAGCTTAGGGACTTCCCCAACAGATACGCAGTATTTT. This encodes CASSLGTSPTDTQYF.

The chain joins TRBV5-4 to TRBJ2-1; D is perhaps TRBD1 (6 bases). V gave up 5 bases and J gave up 9 bases, with 12 bases separating them. The CDR3 runs 12 residues. Looked up from germline, CDR1 is SGHNT and CDR2 is YYREEE (reference sequence). The CDR3 bases are TGTGCCAGCAGTCCACTGGGGGCTGAGCAGTTCTTC. Residues: CASSPLGAEQFF.

The rearrangement links TRBV27 to TRBJ2-3, with TRBD2 matching 9 bases. Germline V lookup: CDR1 MNHEY, CDR2 SMNVEV (reference sequence). The CDR3 spans 16 residues. With V trimmed by 7 bases and J by 0 bases, 8 bases remained unmatched. The CDR3: CASTPMTSGSTDTQYF. In DNA, the CDR3 is TGTGCCAGCACCCCAATGACTAGCGGTAGCACAGATACGCAGTATTTT.